Listed here is a single T cell receptor (beta chain). These data belong to a study of T-cell reconstitution after alpha-beta-depleted transplantation in children. Unique molecular identifiers were incorporated during preparation of the TCRbeta library. TCRdb independently ran MiXCR on the PCR reads; one entry per CDR3 protein. The table lists around 680,000 distinct CDR3 sequences, 16% of them singletons. Germline CDR1 DFQATT, CDR2 SNEGSKA (reference sequence). V was cut by 1 base and J by 3 bases, with 13 bases left in between. The CDR3 is made up of 14 amino acids. This sample comprised PBMCs from the stem cell graft donor, obtained from the stem cell graft. V and J are TRBV20-1 and TRBJ2-7, with a possible D match to TRBD1 (6 bases). The clonotype originates from a human donor who donated a stem cell graft to a child with acute myeloid leukemia. The CDR3 DNA is TGCAGTGCTAGAGTTCCGGGACACTTCTACGAGCAGTACGTC. Amino acid sequence: CSARVPGHFYEQYV.